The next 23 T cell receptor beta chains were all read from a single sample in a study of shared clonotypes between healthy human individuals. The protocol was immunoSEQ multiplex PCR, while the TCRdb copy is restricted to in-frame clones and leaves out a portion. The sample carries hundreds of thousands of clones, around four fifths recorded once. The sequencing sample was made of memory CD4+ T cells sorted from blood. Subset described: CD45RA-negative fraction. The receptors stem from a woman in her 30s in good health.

Written as DNA, the CDR3 is TGCGCCAGCAGCCTGACAGGGGGACTCCTACAAGAGACCCAGTACTTC. Encoded protein: CASSLTGGLLQETQYF. The chain couples TRBV5-1 to TRBJ2-5; the match to TRBD1 covers 9 bases. Germline V gives CDR1 SGHRS, CDR2 YFSETQ. The trim removed 4 bases at V and 2 bases at J, leaving 9 bases unmatched. The CDR3 runs to 16 residues.

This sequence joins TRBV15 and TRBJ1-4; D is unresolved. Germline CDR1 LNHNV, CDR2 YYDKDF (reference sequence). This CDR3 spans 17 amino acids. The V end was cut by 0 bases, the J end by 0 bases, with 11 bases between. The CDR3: CATSRDLGSATNEKLFF. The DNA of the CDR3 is TGTGCCACCAGCAGAGACTTGGGGTCCGCAACTAATGAAAAACTGTTTTTT.

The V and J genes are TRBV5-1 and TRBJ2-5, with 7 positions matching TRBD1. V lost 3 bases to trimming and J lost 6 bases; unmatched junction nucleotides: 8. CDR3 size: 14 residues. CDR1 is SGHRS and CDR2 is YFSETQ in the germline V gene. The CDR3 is CASSSTPGGQTQYF. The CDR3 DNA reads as TGCGCCAGCAGCTCTACCCCAGGGGGTCAGACCCAGTACTTC.

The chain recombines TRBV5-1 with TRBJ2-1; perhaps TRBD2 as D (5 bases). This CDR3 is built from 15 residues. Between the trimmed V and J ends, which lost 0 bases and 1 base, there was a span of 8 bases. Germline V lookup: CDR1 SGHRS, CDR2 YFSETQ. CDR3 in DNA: TGCGCCAGCAGCTTGGGACCGGGATCCTACAATGAGCAGTTCTTC. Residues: CASSLGPGSYNEQFF.

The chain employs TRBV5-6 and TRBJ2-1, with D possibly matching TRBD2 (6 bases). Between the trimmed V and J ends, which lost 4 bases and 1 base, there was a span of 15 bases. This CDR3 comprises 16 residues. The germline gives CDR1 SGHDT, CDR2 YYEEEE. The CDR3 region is CASSVPGVGSYNEQFF. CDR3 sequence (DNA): TGTGCCAGCAGCGTCCCGGGAGTAGGGTCCTACAATGAGCAGTTCTTC.

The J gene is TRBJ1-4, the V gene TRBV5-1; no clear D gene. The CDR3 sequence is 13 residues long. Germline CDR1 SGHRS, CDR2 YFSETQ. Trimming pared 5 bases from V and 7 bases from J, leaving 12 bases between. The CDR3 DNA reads TGCGCCAGCAGATTGAGGGATTTTGAAAAACTGTTTTTT. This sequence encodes CASRLRDFEKLFF.

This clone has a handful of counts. Written as DNA, the CDR3 is TGTGCCAGCAGAAAAGGGGGATACGGGGAGCTGTTTTTT. It translates to CASRKGGYGELFF. The chain is built from TRBV28 and TRBJ2-2, with D maybe TRBD1 (6 bases). CDR1 MDHEN and CDR2 SYDVKM come from the germline V gene. The V end lost 6 bases, the J end lost 7 bases, and 12 bases lay between the germline ends. The CDR3 runs 13 residues.

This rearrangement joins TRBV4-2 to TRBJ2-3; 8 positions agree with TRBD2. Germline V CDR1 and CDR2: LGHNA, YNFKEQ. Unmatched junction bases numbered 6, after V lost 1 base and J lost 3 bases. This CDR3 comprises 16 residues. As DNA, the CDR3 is TGTGCCAGCAGCCAAGCGGGGGGGGCCCAGACAGATACGCAGTATTTT. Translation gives CASSQAGGAQTDTQYF.

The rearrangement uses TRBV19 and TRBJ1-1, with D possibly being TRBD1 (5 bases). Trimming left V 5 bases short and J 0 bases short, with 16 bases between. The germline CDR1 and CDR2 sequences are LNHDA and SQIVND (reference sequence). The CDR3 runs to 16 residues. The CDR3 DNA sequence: TGTGCCAGTAGTCCCCTCGAGACAGACGTGAACACTGAAGCTTTCTTT. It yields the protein CASSPLETDVNTEAFF.

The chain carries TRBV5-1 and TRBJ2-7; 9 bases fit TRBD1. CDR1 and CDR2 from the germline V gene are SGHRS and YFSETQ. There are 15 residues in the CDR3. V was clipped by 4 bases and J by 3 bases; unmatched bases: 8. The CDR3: CASSPGDRDYYEQYF. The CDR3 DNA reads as TGCGCCAGCAGCCCGGGGGACAGGGACTACTACGAGCAGTACTTC.

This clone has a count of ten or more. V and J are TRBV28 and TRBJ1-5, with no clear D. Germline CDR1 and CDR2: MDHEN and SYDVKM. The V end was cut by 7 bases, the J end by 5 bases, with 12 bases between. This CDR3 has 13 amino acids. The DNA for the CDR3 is TGTGCCAGCAAGGTGGGCAGTGATCAGCCCCAGCATTTT. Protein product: CASKVGSDQPQHF.

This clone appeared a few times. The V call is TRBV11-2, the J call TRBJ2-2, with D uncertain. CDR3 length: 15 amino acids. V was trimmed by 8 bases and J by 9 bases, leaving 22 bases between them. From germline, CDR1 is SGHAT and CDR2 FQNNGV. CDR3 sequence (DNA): TGTGCCAGCGTGTCTAACCGGGCCAAAGGCCGGGAGCTGTTTTTT. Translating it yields CASVSNRAKGRELFF.

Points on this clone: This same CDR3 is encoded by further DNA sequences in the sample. CDR3 in amino acids: CASSATSTDTQYF. Here the CDR3 DNA reads TGCGCCAGCAGCGCTACTAGCACAGATACGCAGTATTTT. The chain links TRBV5-1 to TRBJ2-3; D remains unclear. Germline V gives CDR1 SGHRS, CDR2 YFSETQ. The CDR3 consists of 13 residues. The ends were cut back, 4 bases at V and 0 bases at J, with 6 bases in the middle.

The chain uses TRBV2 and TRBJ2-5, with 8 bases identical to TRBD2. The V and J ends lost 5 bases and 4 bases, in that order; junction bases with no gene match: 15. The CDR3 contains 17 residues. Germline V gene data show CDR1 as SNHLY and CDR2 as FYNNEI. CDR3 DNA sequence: TGTGCCAGCAGTACAGATCCAGCGGGAGCGAGCAGAGAGACCCAGTACTTC. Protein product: CASSTDPAGASRETQYF. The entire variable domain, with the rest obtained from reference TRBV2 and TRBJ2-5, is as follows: EPEVTQTPSHQVTQMGQEVILRCVPISNHLYFYWYRQILGQKVEFLVSFYNNEISEKSEIFDDQFSVERPDGSNFTLKIRSTKLEDSAMYFCASSTDPAGASRETQYFGPGTRLLVL.

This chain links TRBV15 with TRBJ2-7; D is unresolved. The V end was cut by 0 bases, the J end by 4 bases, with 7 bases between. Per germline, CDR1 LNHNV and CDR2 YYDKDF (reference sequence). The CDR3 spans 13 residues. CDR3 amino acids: CATSRDYVYEQYF. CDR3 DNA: TGTGCCACCAGCAGAGATTACGTATACGAGCAGTACTTC.

CDR3: CASSFYGGTYEQYF. The CDR3 region has the DNA TGTGCCAGCAGTTTTTACGGGGGTACCTACGAGCAGTACTTC. The chain combines TRBV28 with TRBJ2-7, with TRBD2 as a possible D gene (6 bases). Trimming shortened V by 3 bases and J by 2 bases, and 11 bases separated the two germline ends. In germline, CDR1 is MDHEN, CDR2 SYDVKM. This CDR3 is 14 amino acids long.

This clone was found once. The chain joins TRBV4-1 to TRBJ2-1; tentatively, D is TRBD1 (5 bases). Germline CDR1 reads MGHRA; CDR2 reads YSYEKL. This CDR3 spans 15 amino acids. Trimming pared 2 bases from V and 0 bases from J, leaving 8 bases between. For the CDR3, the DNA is TGCGCCAGCAGCCAACCAGGGCTCTCCTACAATGAGCAGTTCTTC. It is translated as CASSQPGLSYNEQFF.

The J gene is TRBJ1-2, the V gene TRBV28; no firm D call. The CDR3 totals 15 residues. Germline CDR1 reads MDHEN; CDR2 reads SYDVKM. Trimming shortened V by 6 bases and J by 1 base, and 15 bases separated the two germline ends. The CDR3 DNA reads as TGTGCCAGCAGCCCGCAGGCGGGTCATAACTATGGCTACACCTTC. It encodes CASSPQAGHNYGYTF.

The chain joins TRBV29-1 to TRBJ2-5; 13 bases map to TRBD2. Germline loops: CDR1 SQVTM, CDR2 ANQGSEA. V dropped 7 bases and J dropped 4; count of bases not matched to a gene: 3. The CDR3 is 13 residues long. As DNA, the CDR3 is TGCAGCGCTCGGACTAGCGGGAGAGAGACCCAGTACTTC. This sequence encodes CSARTSGRETQYF. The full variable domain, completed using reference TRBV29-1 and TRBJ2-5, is SAVISQKPSRDICQRGTSLTIQCQVDSQVTMMFWYRQQPGQSLTLIATANQGSEATYESGFVIDKFPISRPNLTFSTLTVSNMSPEDSSIYLCSARTSGRETQYFGPGTRLLVL.

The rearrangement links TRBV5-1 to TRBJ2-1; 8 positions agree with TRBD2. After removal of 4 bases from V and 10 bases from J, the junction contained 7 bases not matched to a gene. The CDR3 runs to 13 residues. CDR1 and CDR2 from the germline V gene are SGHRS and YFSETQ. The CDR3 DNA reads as TGCGCCAGCAGCCGACCAGCGGGAGACGAGCAGTTCTTC. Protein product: CASSRPAGDEQFF.

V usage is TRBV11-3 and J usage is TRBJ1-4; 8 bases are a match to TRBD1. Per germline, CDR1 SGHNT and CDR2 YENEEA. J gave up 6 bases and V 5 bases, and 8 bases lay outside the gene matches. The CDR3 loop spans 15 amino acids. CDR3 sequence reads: CASSRYTGGDEKLFF. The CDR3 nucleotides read TGTGCCAGCAGCCGATATACAGGGGGGGATGAAAAACTGTTTTTT.

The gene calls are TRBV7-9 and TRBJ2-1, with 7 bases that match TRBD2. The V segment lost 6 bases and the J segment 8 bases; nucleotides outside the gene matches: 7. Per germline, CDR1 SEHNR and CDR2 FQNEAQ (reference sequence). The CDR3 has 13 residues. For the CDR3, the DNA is TGTGCCAGCAGTAAAACTAGCGCCGATGAGCAGTTCTTC. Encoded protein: CASSKTSADEQFF.

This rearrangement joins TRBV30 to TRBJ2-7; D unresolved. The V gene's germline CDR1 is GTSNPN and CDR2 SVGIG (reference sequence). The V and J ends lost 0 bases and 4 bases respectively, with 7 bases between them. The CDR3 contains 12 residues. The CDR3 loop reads CAWSVHRYEQYF. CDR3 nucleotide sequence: TGTGCCTGGAGTGTACACCGTTACGAGCAGTACTTC.